Here is one T cell receptor beta chain with its context. Antigen unknown. CDR1 MGHRA and CDR2 YSYEKL come from the germline V gene. Trimming took 4 bases from V and 0 from J, leaving 16 bases between them. The CDR3 is 17 amino acids. These data originate in a study of Ad26.COV2.S vaccination and SARS-CoV-2 variants. Study at large: By the intramuscular route, Ad26.COV2.S was given once, or twice 56 days apart.

Libraries were prepared by immunoSEQ multiplex PCR; TCRdb keeps only in-frame clonotypes and omits some of them. The table lists 320,000 or so clones, roughly nine tenths of them singletons. The treatment here: about 20 received Ad26.COV2.S at low or high dose, single or two shots; roughly five received placebo; per-sample allocation not given. Sampling was done on day 63 after the first vaccine or placebo injection. Expressing Wuhan-strain SARS-CoV-2 spike, an Ad26 vector served as the vaccine. Overall study findings and caveats: Placebo recipients trailed vaccine recipients in spike-specific TCR breadth. Total T cell responses were possibly underestimated by TCR breadth and depth analyses.

The sample consisted of peripheral blood, taken in a trial of Ad26.COV2.S vaccine versus placebo. The chain is built from TRBV4-1 and TRBJ1-3; D uncertain. This TCR came from a person aged 18-60 years who received the Ad26.COV2.S COVID-19 vaccine or a placebo. DNA for the CDR3: TGCGCCAGCAGCCGTAGAATTTGGGAGTTCTCTGGAAACACCATATATTTT. It encodes CASSRRIWEFSGNTIYF.